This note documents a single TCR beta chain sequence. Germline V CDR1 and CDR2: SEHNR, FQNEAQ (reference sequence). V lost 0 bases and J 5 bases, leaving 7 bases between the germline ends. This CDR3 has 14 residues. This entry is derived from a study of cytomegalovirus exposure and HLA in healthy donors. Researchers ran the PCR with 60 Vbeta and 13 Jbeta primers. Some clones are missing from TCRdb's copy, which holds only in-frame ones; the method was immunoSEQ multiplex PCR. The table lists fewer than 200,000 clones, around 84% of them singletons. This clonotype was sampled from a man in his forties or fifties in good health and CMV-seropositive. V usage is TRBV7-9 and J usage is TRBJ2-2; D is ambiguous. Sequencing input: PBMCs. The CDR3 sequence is CASSLASTTGELFF. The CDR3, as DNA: TGTGCCAGCAGCTTAGCGTCGACTACCGGGGAGCTGTTTTTT.